The rows below give T cell receptor beta chains drawn from one sample of a study of shared clonotypes between healthy human individuals. The assay was immunoSEQ multiplex PCR, and TCRdb's table has in-frame clones only and misses some. The sample lists about 2.3 million clones, just over 90% occurring once. The sequenced material came from naive CD4+ T cells from PBMCs. The receptors shown here come from a young man in good health. Some clones in this sample may be carry-over from other donors' samples. Each CDR3 is given with its conserved first and last residue. Fields, in order: D gene, V gene, J gene, clone size, CDR3 protein, CDR3 DNA. A D gene is named only where the DNA matches it firmly. Clone size is given for some rows only: seen once, a few or many times, or a class if the clone is expanded.

>.|TRBV9|TRBJ2-2|.
CASSPRGLSNTGELFF
TGTGCCAGCAGCCCGAGGGGCTTATCGAACACCGGGGAGCTGTTTTTT
>.|TRBV2|TRBJ2-7|once
CASIGFGGAVSYEQYF
TGTGCCAGCATAGGATTCGGCGGGGCCGTCTCCTACGAGCAGTACTTC
>.|TRBV28|TRBJ1-5|few
CASTTGYNQPQHF
TGTGCCAGCACAACAGGTTACAATCAGCCCCAGCATTTT
>TRBD2|TRBV2|TRBJ2-5|.
CASSAGRVKETQYF
TGTGCCAGCAGTGCCGGGAGGGTAAAAGAGACCCAGTACTTC
>.|TRBV28|TRBJ2-7|.
CASSLVGTTDYEQYF
TGTGCCAGCAGTTTGGTAGGGACAACCGACTACGAGCAGTACTTC
>.|TRBV28|TRBJ2-1|.
CASSFGTYNEQFF
TGTGCCAGCAGTTTCGGGACCTACAATGAGCAGTTCTTC
>.|TRBV18|TRBJ1-1|.
CASSPNRSPTEAFF
TGTGCCAGCTCCCCCAACCGTAGCCCCACTGAAGCTTTCTTT
>.|TRBV28|TRBJ2-4|.
CASSLPQPPIQYF
TGTGCCAGCAGCCTCCCCCAGCCCCCCATTCAGTACTTC
>.|TRBV25-1|TRBJ1-1|.
CASRVQGWAEAFF
TGTGCCAGCCGTGTCCAGGGGTGGGCTGAAGCTTTCTTT
>.|TRBV30|TRBJ1-5|.
CAWSSETFSNQPQHF
TGTGCCTGGAGTTCTGAAACCTTCAGCAATCAGCCCCAGCATTTT
>TRBD1|TRBV18|TRBJ2-1|.
CASSPDRGSYEQFF
TGTGCCAGCTCACCGGACAGGGGATCTTATGAGCAGTTCTTC
>.|TRBV14|TRBJ2-3|.
CASSQEYGDEGNTQYF
TGTGCCAGCAGCCAAGAATACGGGGATGAGGGGAATACGCAGTATTTT
>.|TRBV6-6|TRBJ1-5|.
CASRPPTHNQPQHF
TGTGCCAGCAGACCCCCGACACACAATCAGCCCCAGCATTTT
>.|TRBV6-1|TRBJ2-5|.
CANGGGYQETQYF
TGTGCCAACGGAGGGGGCTACCAAGAGACCCAGTACTTC
>TRBD2|TRBV14|TRBJ2-7|.
CASSQAGTSGIYEQYF
TGTGCCAGCAGCCAGGCCGGGACTAGCGGGATTTACGAGCAGTACTTC
>.|TRBV2|TRBJ1-2|few
CASSSVLRGPRAGYTF
TGTGCCAGCAGCTCCGTACTGAGGGGCCCAAGGGCTGGCTACACCTTC
>.|TRBV18|TRBJ1-2|.
CASSPLDGAGGYTF
TGTGCCAGCTCACCCCTGGACGGGGCCGGCGGCTACACCTTC
>.|TRBV30|TRBJ2-5|.
CAWSVSRAAWTQYF
TGTGCCTGGAGTGTATCGCGGGCGGCTTGGACCCAGTACTTC
>.|TRBV6-7|TRBJ2-7|.
CASSYSRTAYEQYF
TGTGCCAGCAGTTACTCGCGGACAGCCTACGAGCAGTACTTC
>.|TRBV7-2|TRBJ2-7|.
CASSSYTGEQYF
TGTGCCAGCAGCTCCTACACGGGGGAGCAGTACTTC
>TRBD1|TRBV7-8|TRBJ2-5|.
CASSLGTGAVIQETQYF
TGTGCCAGCAGCCTAGGGACAGGGGCCGTGATCCAAGAGACCCAGTACTTC
>TRBD1|TRBV2|TRBJ1-2|.
CASSRTGGQIANYGYTF
TGTGCCAGCAGCCGAACAGGGGGCCAAATTGCTAACTATGGCTACACCTTC
>TRBD2|TRBV5-1|TRBJ2-3|.
CASSLGQLAGGGGDTQYF
TGCGCCAGCAGCCTGGGACAGCTAGCGGGAGGAGGTGGAGATACGCAGTATTTT
>.|TRBV19|TRBJ2-1|.
CASSTLLLGYNEQFF
TGTGCCAGTAGTACGCTACTCTTAGGGTACAATGAGCAGTTCTTC
>.|TRBV7-8|TRBJ2-5|.
CASSLAAYHQGRTETQYF
TGTGCCAGCAGCTTGGCTGCGTACCACCAGGGGCGCACGGAGACCCAGTACTTC
>.|TRBV7-2|TRBJ2-7|.
CASSLGGGSSYEQYF
TGTGCCAGCAGCTTAGGAGGGGGGAGCTCCTACGAGCAGTACTTC
>.|TRBV6-1|TRBJ2-7|.
CASSELGIHEQYF
TGTGCCAGCAGTGAATTGGGGATCCACGAGCAGTACTTC